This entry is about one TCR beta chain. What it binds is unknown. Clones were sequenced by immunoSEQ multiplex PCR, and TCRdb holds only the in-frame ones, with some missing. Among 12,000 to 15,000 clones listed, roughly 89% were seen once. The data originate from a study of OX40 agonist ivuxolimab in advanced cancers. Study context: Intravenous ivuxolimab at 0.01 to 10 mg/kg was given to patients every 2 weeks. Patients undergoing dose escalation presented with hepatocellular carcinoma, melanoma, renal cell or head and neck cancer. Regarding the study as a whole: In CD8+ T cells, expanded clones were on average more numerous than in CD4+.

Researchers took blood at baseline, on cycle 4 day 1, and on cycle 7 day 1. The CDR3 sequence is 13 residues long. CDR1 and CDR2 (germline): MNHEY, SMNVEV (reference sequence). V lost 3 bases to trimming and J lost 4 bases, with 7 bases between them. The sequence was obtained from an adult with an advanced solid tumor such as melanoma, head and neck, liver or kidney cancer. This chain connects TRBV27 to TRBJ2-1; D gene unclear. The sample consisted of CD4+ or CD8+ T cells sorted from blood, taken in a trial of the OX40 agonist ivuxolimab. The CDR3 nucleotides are TGTGCCAGCAGTTTTGGTTCTTACAATGAGCAGTTCTTC. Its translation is CASSFGSYNEQFF.